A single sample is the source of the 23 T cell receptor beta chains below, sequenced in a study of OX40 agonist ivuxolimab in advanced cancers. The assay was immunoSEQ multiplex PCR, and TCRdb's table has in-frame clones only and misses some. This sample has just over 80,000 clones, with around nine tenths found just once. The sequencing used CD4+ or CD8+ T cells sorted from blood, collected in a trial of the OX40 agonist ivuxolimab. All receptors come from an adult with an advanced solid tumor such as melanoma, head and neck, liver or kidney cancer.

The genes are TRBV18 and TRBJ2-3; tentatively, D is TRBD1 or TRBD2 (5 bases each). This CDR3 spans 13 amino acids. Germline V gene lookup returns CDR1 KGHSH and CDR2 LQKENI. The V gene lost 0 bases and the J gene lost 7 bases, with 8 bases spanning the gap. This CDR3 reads CASSPPGVNTQYF. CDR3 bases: TGTGCCAGCTCACCACCGGGGGTCAATACGCAGTATTTT.

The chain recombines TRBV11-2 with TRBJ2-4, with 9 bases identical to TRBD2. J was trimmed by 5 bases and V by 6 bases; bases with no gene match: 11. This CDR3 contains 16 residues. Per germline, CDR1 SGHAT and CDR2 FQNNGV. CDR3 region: CASSTAGGLSENIQYF. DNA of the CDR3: TGTGCCAGCAGTACTGCGGGGGGGCTGAGCGAAAACATTCAGTACTTC.

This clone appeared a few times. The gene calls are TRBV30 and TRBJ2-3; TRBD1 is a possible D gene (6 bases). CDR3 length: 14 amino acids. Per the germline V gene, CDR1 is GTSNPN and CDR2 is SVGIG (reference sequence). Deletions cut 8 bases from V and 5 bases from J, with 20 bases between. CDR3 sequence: CAAKRGQPGDTQYF. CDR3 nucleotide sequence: TGTGCCGCCAAAAGGGGACAACCCGGAGATACGCAGTATTTT.

CDR3 amino acids: CASSLPRQGAYEQYF. In DNA form, the CDR3 reads TGTGCCAGCAGCTTGCCCAGACAGGGAGCCTACGAGCAGTACTTC. The J gene is TRBJ2-5, the V gene TRBV5-4; 7 nucleotides match TRBD1. TRBJ2-7 explains the end of the DNA better; the J call may be wrong. From germline, CDR1 is SGHNT and CDR2 YYREEE (reference sequence). CDR3 length equals 15 residues.

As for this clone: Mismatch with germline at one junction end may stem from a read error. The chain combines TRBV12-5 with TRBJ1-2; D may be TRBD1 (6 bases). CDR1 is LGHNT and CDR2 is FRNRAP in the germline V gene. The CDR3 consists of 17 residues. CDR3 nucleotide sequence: TGTGCTAGTGGTTTGGTACGCGGGACACCACAGAGCTATGGCTCCACCTTC. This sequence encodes CASGLVRGTPQSYGSTF. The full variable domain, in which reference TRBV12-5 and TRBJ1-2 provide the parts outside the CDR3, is DARVTQTPRHKVTEMGQEVTMRCQPILGHNTVFWYRQTMMQGLELLAYFRNRAPLDDSGMPKDRFSAEMPDATLATLKIQPSEPRDSAVYFCASGLVRGTPQSYGSTFGSGTRLTVV.

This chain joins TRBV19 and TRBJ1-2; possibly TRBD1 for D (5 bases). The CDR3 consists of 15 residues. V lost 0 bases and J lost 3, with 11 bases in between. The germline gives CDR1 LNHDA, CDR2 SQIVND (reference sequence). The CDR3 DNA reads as TGTGCCAGTAGTATAGATACACAGGTGTACTATGGCTACACCTTC. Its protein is CASSIDTQVYYGYTF.

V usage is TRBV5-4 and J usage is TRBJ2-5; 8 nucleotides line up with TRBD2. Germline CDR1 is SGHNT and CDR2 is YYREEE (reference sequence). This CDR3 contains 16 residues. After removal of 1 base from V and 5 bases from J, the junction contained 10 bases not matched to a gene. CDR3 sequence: CASSLRQTGGLETQYF. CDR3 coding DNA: TGTGCCAGCAGCTTGCGCCAGACGGGAGGGTTGGAGACCCAGTACTTC.

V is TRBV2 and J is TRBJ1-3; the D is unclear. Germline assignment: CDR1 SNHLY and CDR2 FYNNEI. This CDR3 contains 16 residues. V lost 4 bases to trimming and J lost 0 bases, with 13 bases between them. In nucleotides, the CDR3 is TGTGCCAGCAGTGTCCGAGGACTTCGCTCTGGAAACACCATATATTTT. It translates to CASSVRGLRSGNTIYF.

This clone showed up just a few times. CDR3 nucleotides: TGCGCCAGCACTTTGGACGGTAATAATGAAAAACTGTTTTTT. Translating it yields CASTLDGNNEKLFF. The chain has TRBV5-1 and TRBJ1-4; no definite D call. This CDR3 spans 14 amino acids. Germline values: CDR1 SGHRS, CDR2 YFSETQ. V was shortened by 6 bases and J by 4 bases, with 13 bases between the two germline ends.

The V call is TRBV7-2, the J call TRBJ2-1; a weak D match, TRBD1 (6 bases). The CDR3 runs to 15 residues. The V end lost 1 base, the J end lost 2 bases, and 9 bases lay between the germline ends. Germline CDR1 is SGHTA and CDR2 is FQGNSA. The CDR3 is CASSLEAGAYNEQFF. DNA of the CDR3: TGTGCCAGCAGCTTAGAGGCAGGGGCCTACAATGAGCAGTTCTTC.

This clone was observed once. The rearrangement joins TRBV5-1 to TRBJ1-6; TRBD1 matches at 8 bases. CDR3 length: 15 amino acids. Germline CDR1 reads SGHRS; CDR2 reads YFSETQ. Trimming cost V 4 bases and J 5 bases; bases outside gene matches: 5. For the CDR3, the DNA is TGCGCCAGCAGCGTTACAGGGGGTAATAATTCACCCCTCCACTTT. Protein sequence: CASSVTGGNNSPLHF.

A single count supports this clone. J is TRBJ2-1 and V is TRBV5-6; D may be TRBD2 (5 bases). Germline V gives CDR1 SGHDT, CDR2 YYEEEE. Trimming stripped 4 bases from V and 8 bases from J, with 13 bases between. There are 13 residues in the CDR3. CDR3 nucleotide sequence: TGTGCCAGCAGCCCCGACTACCGCCATGAGCAGTTCTTC. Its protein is CASSPDYRHEQFF. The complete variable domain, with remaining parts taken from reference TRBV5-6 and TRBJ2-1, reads DAGVTQSPTHLIKTRGQQVTLRCSPKSGHDTVSWYQQALGQGPQFIFQYYEEEERQRGNFPDRFSGHQFPNYSSELNVNALLLGDSALYLCASSPDYRHEQFFGPGTRLTVL.

The CDR3 nucleotides are TGTGCCAGCAGTCCCATAGGGGCAGGGAACACTGAAGCTTTCTTT. Translation: CASSPIGAGNTEAFF. The chain carries TRBV27 and TRBJ1-1; D possibly corresponds to TRBD1 (5 bases). The germline CDR1 and CDR2 sequences are MNHEY and SMNVEV (reference sequence). V was clipped by 5 bases and J by 1 base, with 14 bases between them. This CDR3 spans 15 amino acids.

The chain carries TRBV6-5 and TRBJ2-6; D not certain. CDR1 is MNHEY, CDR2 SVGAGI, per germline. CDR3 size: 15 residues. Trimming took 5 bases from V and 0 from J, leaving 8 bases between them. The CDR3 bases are TGTGCCAGCAGTGTTGGGCGCTCTGGGGCCAACGTCCTGACTTTC. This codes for CASSVGRSGANVLTF.

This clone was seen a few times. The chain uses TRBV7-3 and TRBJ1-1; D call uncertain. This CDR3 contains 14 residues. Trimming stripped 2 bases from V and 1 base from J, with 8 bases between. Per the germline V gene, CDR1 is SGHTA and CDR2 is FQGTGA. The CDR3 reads CASSLGVENTEAFF. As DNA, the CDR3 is TGTGCCAGCAGCTTAGGGGTCGAGAACACTGAAGCTTTCTTT.

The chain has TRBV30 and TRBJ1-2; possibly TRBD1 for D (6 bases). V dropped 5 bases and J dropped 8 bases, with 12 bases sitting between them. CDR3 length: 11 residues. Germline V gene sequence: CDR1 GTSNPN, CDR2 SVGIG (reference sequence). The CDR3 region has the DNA TGTGCCTGGCGGTCACAGGGAGGCTACACCTTC. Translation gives CAWRSQGGYTF.

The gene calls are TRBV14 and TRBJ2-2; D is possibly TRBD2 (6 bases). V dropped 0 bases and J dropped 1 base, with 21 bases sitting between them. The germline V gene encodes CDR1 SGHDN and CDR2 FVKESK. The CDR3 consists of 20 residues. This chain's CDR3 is CASSQDLNGAGRLNTGELFF. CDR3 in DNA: TGTGCCAGCAGCCAAGATCTGAACGGGGCGGGACGCCTGAACACCGGGGAGCTGTTTTTT.

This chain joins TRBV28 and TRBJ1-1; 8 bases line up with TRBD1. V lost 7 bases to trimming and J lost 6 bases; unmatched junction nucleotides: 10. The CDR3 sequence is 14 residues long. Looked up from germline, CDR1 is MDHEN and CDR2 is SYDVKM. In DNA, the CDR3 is TGTGCCAGCACCTGGACAGGGAAGGGCCCTGAAGCTTTCTTT. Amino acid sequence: CASTWTGKGPEAFF. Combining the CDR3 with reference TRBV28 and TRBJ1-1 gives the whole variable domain DVKVTQSSRYLVKRTGEKVFLECVQDMDHENMFWYRQDPGLGLRLIYFSYDVKMKEKGDIPEGYSVSREKKERFSLILESASTNQTSMYLCASTWTGKGPEAFFGQGTRLTVV.

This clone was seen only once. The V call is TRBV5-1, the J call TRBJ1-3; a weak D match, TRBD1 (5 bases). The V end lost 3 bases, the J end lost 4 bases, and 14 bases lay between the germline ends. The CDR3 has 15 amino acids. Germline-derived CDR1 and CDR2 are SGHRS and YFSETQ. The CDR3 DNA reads TGCGCCAGCAGCTCTGGGCAGGGCACGGGAAACACCATATATTTT. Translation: CASSSGQGTGNTIYF.

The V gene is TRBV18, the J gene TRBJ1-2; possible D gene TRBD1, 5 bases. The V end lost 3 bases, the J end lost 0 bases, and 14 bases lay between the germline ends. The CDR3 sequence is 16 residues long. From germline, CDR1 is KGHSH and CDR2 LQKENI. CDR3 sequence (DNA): TGTGCCAGCTCACCCGTTGGGACGGATGCTAACTATGGCTACACCTTC. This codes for CASSPVGTDANYGYTF.

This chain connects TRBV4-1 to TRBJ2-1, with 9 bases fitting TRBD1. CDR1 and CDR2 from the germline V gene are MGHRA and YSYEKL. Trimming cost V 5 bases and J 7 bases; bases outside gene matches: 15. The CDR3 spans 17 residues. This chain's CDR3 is CASSLMVRTGVRNEQFF. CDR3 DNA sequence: TGCGCCAGCAGCTTAATGGTCCGGACAGGGGTAAGAAATGAGCAGTTCTTC.

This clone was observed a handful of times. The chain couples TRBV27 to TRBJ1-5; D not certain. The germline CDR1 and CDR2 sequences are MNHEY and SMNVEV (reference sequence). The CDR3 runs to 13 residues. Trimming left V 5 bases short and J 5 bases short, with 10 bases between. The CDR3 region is CASSLFRDQPQHF. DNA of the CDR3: TGTGCCAGCAGTCTCTTCCGGGATCAGCCCCAGCATTTT.

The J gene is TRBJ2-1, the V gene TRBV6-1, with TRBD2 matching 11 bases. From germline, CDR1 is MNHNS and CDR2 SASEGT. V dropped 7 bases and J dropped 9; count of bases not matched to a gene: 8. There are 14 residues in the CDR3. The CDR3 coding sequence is TGTGCCAGCATACTAGCGGGGGATCACCGTGAGCAGTTCTTC. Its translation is CASILAGDHREQFF.